These T cell receptor beta chains were read from a single sample in a study of blood T cell repertoires in COVID-19. Here immunoSEQ multiplex PCR was the method, and the copy in TCRdb shows in-frame clones only, minus some. The sample records about 34,000 clones, about nine tenths being singletons. Sequencing was performed on peripheral blood. The source of these receptors is a woman aged 80 or over with acute or convalescent COVID-19. CDR3s include the opening cysteine and the closing phenylalanine or tryptophan. The D gene is left open where the match is weak. Only part of the rows carry a size: once, few, many, or a class if the clone is expanded.

TRBJ1-1	once	TRBV2	.	TGTGCCAGCAAGAGACAGGACATGAACACTGAAGCTTTCTTT	CASKRQDMNTEAFF
TRBJ1-2	once	TRBV18	TRBD1	TGTGCCAGCTCACCGTACACAGGGGAAAACTATGGCTACACCTTC	CASSPYTGENYGYTF
TRBJ1-5	.	TRBV6-2/TRBV6-3	.	TGTGCCAGCAGTTCTAATCAGCCCCAGCATTTT	CASSSNQPQHF
TRBJ1-4	.	TRBV19	TRBD1	TGTGCCAGTAGTCCCCGGGGACAGGGGGAAAAACTGTTTTTT	CASSPRGQGEKLFF
TRBJ1-6	.	TRBV3-1/TRBV3-2	.	TGTGCCAGCAGCCAAGGTCTCGGGACTCCACCCTCCGGGGGGACCTCGGCCCTCCACTTT	CASSQGLGTPPSGGTSALHF
TRBJ2-7	few	TRBV30	TRBD1	TGTGCCTGGAGTACCTGGGGACAGGGGACCTCCTACGAGCAGTACTTC	CAWSTWGQGTSYEQYF
TRBJ1-1	.	TRBV7-9	.	TGTGCCAGCAGCCAGGACAGCCTCACTGAAGCTTTCTTT	CASSQDSLTEAFF
TRBJ1-5	.	TRBV19	TRBD1	TGTGCCAGTAGTAGAGAGACAGGGGGCTGGGGGCAGCCCCAGCATTTT	CASSRETGGWGQPQHF
TRBJ2-5	few	TRBV2	TRBD1	TGTGCCAGCAGTGCCCAGGGGGCCCCCCAAGAGACCCAGTACTTC	CASSAQGAPQETQYF
TRBJ2-7	.	TRBV18	.	TGTGCCAGCTCACCAGGTGCAGCGTACGAGCAGTACTTC	CASSPGAAYEQYF
TRBJ1-1	once	TRBV29-1	TRBD1	TGCAGCGTTGAACTTGGGACAGGGGGGTCTGAAGCTTTCTTT	CSVELGTGGSEAFF
TRBJ1-1	once	TRBV30	.	TGTGCCTGGAGTCCTCTGGGAGGGCAGGACACTGAAGCTTTCTTT	CAWSPLGGQDTEAFF
TRBJ1-6	.	TRBV5-1	TRBD1	TGCGCCAGCAGCCCGGCTCCGGGACAGGGTTATTCACCCCTCCACTTT	CASSPAPGQGYSPLHF
TRBJ2-7	.	TRBV6-5	TRBD1	TGTGCCAGCAGTCCATCAGGGACAGGACGCTACGAGCAGTACTTC	CASSPSGTGRYEQYF
TRBJ1-3	.	TRBV7-2	.	TGTGCCAGCAGCTTAGTTTCAGGCCCAGGGAACACCATATATTTT	CASSLVSGPGNTIYF
TRBJ1-1	.	TRBV10-3	.	TGTGCCATCACGACGCCGGGGGATACTGAAGCTTTCTTT	CAITTPGDTEAFF
TRBJ1-5	.	TRBV24-1	.	TGTGCCACCACTCCGGACAGTTGCAATCAGCCCCAGCATTTT	CATTPDSCNQPQHF
TRBJ2-3	.	TRBV19	TRBD1	TGTGCCAGTAGTAAGGGACAGGGGCGCACTAGCACAGATACGCAGTATTTT	CASSKGQGRTSTDTQYF